The 6 T cell receptor beta chains reported below all come from one sample, sequenced in a study of shared clonotypes between healthy human individuals. This table comes from immunoSEQ multiplex PCR, and its TCRdb copy is limited to in-frame clones, with some not included. The sample shows over a million clones, over 95% of them seen only once. Source material: naive CD4+ T cells sorted from blood. Indicated subset: CD45RA+ positively selected. The receptor set was obtained from a man aged 30 to 39 in good health.

The chain couples TRBV18 to TRBJ2-2; weak D call: TRBD2 (6 bases). This CDR3 comprises 16 residues. From germline, CDR1 is KGHSH and CDR2 LQKENI. V was shortened by 3 bases and J by 4 bases, with 15 bases between the two germline ends. This CDR3 reads CASSPFFGSTTGELFF. The CDR3 DNA reads TGTGCCAGCTCACCCTTTTTCGGGAGTACCACCGGGGAGCTGTTTTTT. The full variable domain, in which reference TRBV18 and TRBJ2-2 provide the parts outside the CDR3, is NAGVMQNPRHLVRRRGQEARLRCSPMKGHSHVYWYRQLPEEGLKFMVYLQKENIIDESGMPKERFSAEFPKEGPSILRIQQVVRGDSAAYFCASSPFFGSTTGELFFGEGSRLTVL.

The genes are TRBV28 and TRBJ2-2, with D uncertain. The V end was cut by 5 bases, the J end by 6 bases, with 4 bases between. Germline loops: CDR1 MDHEN, CDR2 SYDVKM. The CDR3 totals 11 residues. The CDR3 nucleotides are TGTGCCAGCAGTACCGCCGGGGAGCTGTTTTTT. Protein sequence: CASSTAGELFF.

The gene calls are TRBV28 and TRBJ2-7, with 7 bases identical to TRBD2. From germline, CDR1 is MDHEN and CDR2 SYDVKM. The ends lost 6 bases at V and 4 bases at J; junction bases unmatched: 15. CDR3 size: 16 residues. The CDR3 loop reads CASRTLNGRFFYEQYF. Here the CDR3 DNA reads TGTGCCAGCAGGACTCTAAACGGGAGGTTTTTTTACGAGCAGTACTTC.

V gene TRBV18 combines with J gene TRBJ1-1, with D possibly being TRBD1 (5 bases). This CDR3 comprises 14 residues. The V end was cut by 1 base, the J end by 5 bases, with 11 bases between. From germline, CDR1 is KGHSH and CDR2 LQKENI. The CDR3 sequence is CASSPLDTRTEAFF. The CDR3 coding sequence is TGTGCCAGCTCACCACTGGACACTCGGACTGAAGCTTTCTTT.

The CDR3 region is CASSTTGVYGYTF. CDR3 in DNA: TGTGCCAGTAGTACCACAGGGGTGTATGGCTACACCTTC. The V and J genes are TRBV19 and TRBJ1-2; TRBD1 matches 7 bases. The J segment lost 5 bases and the V segment lost 4 bases, leaving 4 bases of the junction unmatched. Germline values: CDR1 LNHDA, CDR2 SQIVND (reference sequence). The CDR3 spans 13 residues.

This sequence joins TRBV5-1 and TRBJ2-7; either TRBD1 or TRBD2 may fit D (6 bases each). This CDR3 contains 12 residues. Germline V gives CDR1 SGHRS, CDR2 YFSETQ. V lost 0 bases to trimming and J lost 9 bases, with 10 bases between them. CDR3 coding DNA: TGCGCCAGCAGCTTGGCAGGGGAGGTGCAGTACTTC. Encoded protein: CASSLAGEVQYF. Full variable domain (rest looked up from reference TRBV5-1 and TRBJ2-7): KAGVTQTPRYLIKTRGQQVTLSCSPISGHRSVSWYQQTPGQGLQFLFEYFSETQRNKGNFPGRFSGRQFSNSRSEMNVSTLELGDSALYLCASSLAGEVQYFGPGTRLTVT.